The next 5 T cell receptor beta chains were all read from a single sample in a study of human T cells and chemical hapten exposure. TCRdb re-called the RACE reads with MiXCR, one entry per CDR3 protein. The table shows approximately 160,000 distinct CDR3 sequences, with approximately 30% occurring only once. The time point here: patch test 3, about 24 weeks after DPC sensitization. The treatment: therapeutic diphenylcyclopropenone sensitization with weekly scalp DPC. This sample comprised whole blood, obtained in connection with sensitization to the hapten diphenylcyclopropenone (DPC). The receptors derive from a woman aged 18-29 years with alopecia areata. Some clones in this sample may be carry-over from other donors' samples.

This clonotype was recorded a few times. V is TRBV10-3 and J is TRBJ1-2, with 7 bases lining up with TRBD1. This CDR3 has 14 residues. The V segment lost 6 bases and the J segment 0 bases; nucleotides outside the gene matches: 4. The germline gives CDR1 ENHRY, CDR2 SYGVKD. CDR3 sequence reads: CAISGQESNYGYTF. CDR3 DNA: TGTGCCATCAGCGGACAGGAATCTAACTATGGCTACACCTTC.

The genes are TRBV9 and TRBJ2-1; D remains ambiguous. The CDR3 extends over 14 amino acids. V was trimmed by 4 bases and J by 7 bases, leaving 15 bases between them. Germline lookup yields CDR1 SGDLS and CDR2 YYNGEE. The CDR3 here is CASSPLEASNEQFF. CDR3 DNA: TGTGCCAGCAGCCCACTGGAAGCTTCAAATGAGCAGTTCTTC.

This chain joins TRBV7-2 and TRBJ2-5; D is unclear. The CDR3 runs 11 residues. CDR1 SGHTA and CDR2 FQGNSA come from the germline V gene. V dropped 5 bases and J dropped 5 bases, with 6 bases sitting between them. The CDR3 is CASSTRETQYF. The CDR3, as DNA: TGTGCCAGCAGCACTCGTGAGACCCAGTACTTC. Full variable domain (remainder filled in from reference TRBV7-2 and TRBJ2-5): GAGVSQSPSNKVTEKGKDVELRCDPISGHTALYWYRQSLGQGLEFLIYFQGNSAPDKSGLPSDRFSAERTGGSVSTLTIQRTQQEDSAVYLCASSTRETQYFGPGTRLLVL.

In this sample, this clonotype turned up a few times. The chain carries TRBV20-1 and TRBJ2-7; 8 bases are a match to TRBD1. The CDR3 runs 15 residues. Losses at the gene ends were 4 bases for V and 0 bases for J; bases not matched to a gene: 8. CDR1 and CDR2 from the germline V gene are DFQATT and SNEGSKA (reference sequence). CDR3 loop: CSAMPRGQDSYEQYF. CDR3 nucleotide sequence: TGCAGTGCTATGCCTAGGGGACAGGACTCCTACGAGCAGTACTTC.

This clonotype was picked up many times. The rearrangement links TRBV29-1 to TRBJ1-4; maybe TRBD1 (6 bases). V was trimmed by 7 bases and J by 11 bases, leaving 14 bases between them. CDR1 is SQVTM, CDR2 ANQGSEA, per germline. The CDR3 sequence is 11 residues long. CDR3 sequence reads: CSALHREKLFF. In DNA form, the CDR3 reads TGCAGCGCCCTTCACAGGGAGAAACTGTTTTTT.